This TCR beta chain was sequenced for a study of OX40 agonist ivuxolimab in advanced cancers. Concerning this clone: Its cognate antigen is unknown.

Sequenced by immunoSEQ multiplex PCR; TCRdb stores in-frame clones only, minus some. The table lists around 47,000 clones, 75% to 85% of them singletons. Study results and caveats: On average, CD8+ T cells showed a greater number of expanded clones than CD4+.

Blood samples were obtained at baseline, cycle 4 day 1, and cycle 7 day 1. The source of this sequence is an adult with an advanced solid tumor such as melanoma, head and neck, liver or kidney cancer. Sequenced material: CD4+ or CD8+ T cells sorted from blood, taken in a trial of the OX40 agonist ivuxolimab.

The CDR3 nucleotides are TGTGCCTGGAGTGTACTACGGCGCCAAGAGACCCAGTACTTC. It yields the protein CAWSVLRRQETQYF. The genes are TRBV30 and TRBJ2-5; D remains ambiguous. Trimming pared 0 bases from V and 1 base from J, leaving 9 bases between. This CDR3 has 14 amino acids. Germline lookup yields CDR1 GTSNPN and CDR2 SVGIG (reference sequence). The whole variable domain, filled in from reference TRBV30 and TRBJ2-5, reads SQTIHQWPATLVQPVGSPLSLECTVEGTSNPNLYWYRQAAGRGLQLLFYSVGIGQISSEVPQNLSASRPQDRQFILSSKKLLLSDSGFYLCAWSVLRRQETQYFGPGTRLLVL.